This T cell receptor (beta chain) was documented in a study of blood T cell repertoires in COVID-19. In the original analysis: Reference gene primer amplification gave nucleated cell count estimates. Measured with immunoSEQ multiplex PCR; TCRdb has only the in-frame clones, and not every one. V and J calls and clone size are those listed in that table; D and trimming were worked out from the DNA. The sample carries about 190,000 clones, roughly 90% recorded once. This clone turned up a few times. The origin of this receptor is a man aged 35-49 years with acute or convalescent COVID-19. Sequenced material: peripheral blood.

CDR3 sequence (DNA): TGTGCCAGCAGTTACAGACAGGGAGATTCACCCCTCCACTTT. Residues: CASSYRQGDSPLHF. The V gene is TRBV6-2 or TRBV6-3, the J gene TRBJ1-6, with 7 nucleotides matching TRBD1. With V trimmed by 2 bases and J by 8 bases, 3 bases remained unmatched. Germline CDR1 is MNHEY and CDR2 is SVGEGT. The CDR3 spans 14 residues.